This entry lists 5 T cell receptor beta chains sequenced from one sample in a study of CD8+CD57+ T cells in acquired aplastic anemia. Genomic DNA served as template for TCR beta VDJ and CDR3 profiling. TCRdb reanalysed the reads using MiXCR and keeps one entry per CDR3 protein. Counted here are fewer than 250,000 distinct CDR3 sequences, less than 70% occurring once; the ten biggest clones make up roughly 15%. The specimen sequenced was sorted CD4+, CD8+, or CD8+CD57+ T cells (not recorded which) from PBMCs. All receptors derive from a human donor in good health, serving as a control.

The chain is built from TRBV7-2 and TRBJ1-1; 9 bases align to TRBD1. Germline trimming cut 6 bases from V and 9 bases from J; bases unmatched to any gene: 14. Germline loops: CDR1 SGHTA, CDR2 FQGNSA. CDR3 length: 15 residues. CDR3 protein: CASSRIPGQGGKAFF. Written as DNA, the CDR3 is TGTGCCAGCAGTCGGATTCCGGGACAGGGAGGGAAAGCTTTCTTT.

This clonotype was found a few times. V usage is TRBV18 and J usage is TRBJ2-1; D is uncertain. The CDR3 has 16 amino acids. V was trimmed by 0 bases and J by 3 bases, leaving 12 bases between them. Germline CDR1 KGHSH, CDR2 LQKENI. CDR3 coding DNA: TGTGCCAGCTCACCACCGAGGACCTCGAGCTACAATGAGCAGTTCTTC. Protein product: CASSPPRTSSYNEQFF.

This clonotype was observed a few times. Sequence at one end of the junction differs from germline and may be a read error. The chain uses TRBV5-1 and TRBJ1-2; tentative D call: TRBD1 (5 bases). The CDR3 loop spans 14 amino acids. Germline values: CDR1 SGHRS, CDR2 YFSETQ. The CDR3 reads CASSSEGNGYGYTF. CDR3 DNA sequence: TGCGCCAGCAGCTCGGAGGGGAATGGCTATGGTTACACCTTC.

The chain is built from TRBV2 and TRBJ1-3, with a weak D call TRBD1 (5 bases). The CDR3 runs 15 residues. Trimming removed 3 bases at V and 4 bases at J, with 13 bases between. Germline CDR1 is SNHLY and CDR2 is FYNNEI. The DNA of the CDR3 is TGTGCCAGCAGTGATTTGATAAGGGGAGGAAACACCATATATTTT. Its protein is CASSDLIRGGNTIYF.

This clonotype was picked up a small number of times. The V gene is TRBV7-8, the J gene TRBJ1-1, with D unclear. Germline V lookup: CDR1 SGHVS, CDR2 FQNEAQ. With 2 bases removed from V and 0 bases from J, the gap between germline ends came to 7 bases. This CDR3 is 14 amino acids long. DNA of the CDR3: TGTGCCAGCAGCTTACAGGAATTGAACACTGAAGCTTTCTTT. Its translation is CASSLQELNTEAFF.